This T cell receptor beta chain appears in the sequencing data of a study of blood T cell repertoires in COVID-19. Study summary: Acute-phase and convalescent COVID-19 samples originated in the United States, Italy and Spain. Sources were T cells, B-cell-depleted T cells, or PBMCs; the material itself was cDNA or gDNA.

The germline CDR1 and CDR2 sequences are SGHTA and FQGNSA. The CDR3 runs 15 residues. V was shortened by 1 base and J by 0 bases, with 6 bases between the two germline ends. Original processing methods: Nucleated cell counts were estimated from reference gene primer amplification. TCRdb keeps only in-frame clones here, not all; method: immunoSEQ multiplex PCR. The D gene and trimming were derived from the DNA, and the V and J assignments and clone size from that table. The sample includes 150,000 to 180,000 clones, roughly nine tenths of them seen just once. This clonotype was obtained from a man between 45 and 60 years old with acute or convalescent COVID-19. The chain recombines TRBV7-2 with TRBJ1-4; D unclear. Sequencing was performed on peripheral blood. The CDR3 loop reads CASSLGPATNEKLFF. Here the CDR3 DNA reads TGTGCCAGCAGCTTAGGGCCTGCAACTAATGAAAAACTGTTTTTT.